One T cell receptor (beta chain) is described in this entry. This clone was observed a few times. Its target antigen remains unknown. Base qualities are missing; no much larger clone stands one base away. This same CDR3 is encoded by further DNA sequences in the sample. The cohort consisted of 600 to 750 healthy bone marrow donors. All cohort members were sampled while nominally healthy, although unrecorded immune exposures were likely present. The donor tested CMV seropositive and was one of the 289 seropositive cohort members. A peripheral blood sample was collected from each donor, and TCR beta sequencing was performed on peripheral blood mononuclear cells. The Qiagen DNeasy Blood Extraction Kit was used to extract genomic DNA from the blood cell samples. These data belong to a study of cytomegalovirus exposure and HLA in healthy donors (TCRdb year 2017). For context, the study as a whole: According to an earlier analysis of 587 of the donors, some 180 million T cells yielded roughly 110 million unique TCR beta sequences and more than 250 Gb of sequence data. Roughly 300 gigabases of sequencing data and around 80 million unique TCR sequences made up an early release that covered some 640 HLA-typed donors. Among the approximately 400 genotyped donors, more than 70% belonged to the genetic ancestry cluster associated with self-reported Caucasian donors. The study aimed to test whether cataloging public T cell receptors could reveal signatures of past pathogen exposure. Using immunosequencing, the study profiled T cell repertoires from 666 subjects and related those repertoires to cytomegalovirus serostatus. Besides the first cohort of roughly 640 subjects, a separate validation cohort made up of over 95 different subjects was used. To predict cytomegalovirus infection status, the study combined high-throughput TCR immunosequencing, statistical association of individual TCRs with disease status, and machine learning. A later analysis re-analyzed previously published TCR beta repertoires from roughly 600 donors and added high-resolution HLA genotyping to study TCR occurrence patterns. Rather than drawing on any new phenotypic data, the later analysis identified candidate immune exposures from TCR beta sequences and the way those sequences occurred across donors. In an earlier analysis of over 550 of the donors, high-throughput TCR beta sequencing was used to judge whether each TCR beta V gene segment behaved as functional or pseudogenic. Donor age, sex, ethnicity and CMV serostatus were compiled alongside the repertoire data. A later genetic analysis took genome-wide SNP genotypes for 398 of the 666 donors and used that subset as a discovery cohort. All discovery cohort repertoires had been generated using a single sequencing platform. Class I and class II HLA loci were covered by the typing at four-digit resolution. Typing coverage differed by locus: A, B, C, DRB1 and DQB1 were typed in roughly 620-630 donors, DQA1 in 500 to 550, DPA1 in 600 to 610, and DPB1 in 472. Because of strong linkage in the cohort, 4 to 6 DR-DQ haplotypes were treated as single units for association and clustering. On average, around 240,000 unique TCR beta nucleotide sequences were sequenced per donor among more than 350 genotyped donors of the cohort, with 15% to 20% of those sequences being non-productive. General study outcomes and caveats: The authors suggested that the approach could potentially be extended to other disease states and immunological phenotypes. Strong co-occurrence of HLA alleles, especially DR and DQ, made assigning TCR associations to individual alleles difficult. Sequencing depth was assumed to be roughly uniform across donors in the presence/absence analyses, though that assumption may not hold. A further reported finding was that TCR beta sequences accurately predicted the HLA-A and HLA-B alleles for most subjects in the first cohort. CMV serostatus was the only immune exposure information available for the cohort. Some IMGT-functional V segments, including TRBV6-2 and TRBV6-3, could not be distinguished by the 87-base-pair reads and were therefore excluded. Because HLA typing was missing for some donors at each locus, association tests included only the typed subset. The classifier was reported to diagnose cytomegalovirus status with high specificity and sensitivity in both the original cohort and the validation cohort. In a later analysis, TCR association rates were found to vary across HLA loci, with the most associated TCRs seen for DRB1 alleles and the fewest for HLA-C alleles. Linkage disequilibrium might explain the correlated functional status among segregating V segments, but an unknown experimental factor could not be ruled out. A later analysis reported that several top co-occurrence clusters appeared linked to parvovirus B19, influenza, CMV and Epstein-Barr virus. While some public TCRs were present in many individuals, most TCR sequences turned up only very rarely across donors. Broadly in line with IMGT annotations, most TCR beta V segments showed up in productive rearrangements about 87% or about 30% of the time in an earlier analysis of 450 to 600 of the donors. A later analysis found that most CMV-associated TCR beta chains appeared HLA-restricted, with HLA associations seemingly driven largely by CMV exposure. V-gene and J-gene trimming of TCR beta chains was associated with a missense DCLRE1C variant in a later genetic analysis, and the association was replicated in an independent cohort. In this cohort, only TCR beta chains were sequenced, and detectable features were limited by the absence of alpha or paired-chain data. In a later analysis, HLA-associated TCR beta chains showed more clonal expansion and lower generation probabilities than non-associated chains that were equally common. The earlier analysis of 587 of the donors excluded fewer than 20 rarely observed V segments, including chromosome 9 orphons, because counts were too low. A cluster of highly shared sequence variants was judged likely to represent a technical artifact of the sequencing pipeline. Compared with the approximately 720-donor mean, donors in an Asian-associated ancestry cluster had fewer N-insertions in productive TCRs, according to a later genetic analysis. In vitro tests confirmed that a few of the cytomegalovirus-associated TCR beta chains recognize cytomegalovirus antigens. A later analysis associated about 17,000 TCR beta sequences with specific HLA alleles at a false discovery rate of 0.05. A total of 150 to 200 TCR beta chains were listed by the study as associated with cytomegalovirus.

At the junction V is shortened by 3 bases and J by 1 base, with 5 bases in between. CDR1 LNHDA and CDR2 SQIVND are derived from the germline V gene (reference sequence). The CDR3 measures 13 amino acids from cysteine to phenylalanine. The only DNA kept is the CDR3, 39 bases in frame from the first base. The library was made by the immunoSEQ multiplex PCR assay. For the multiplex PCR, a mixture combining 60 forward primers for TCR Vbeta segments and 13 reverse primers for TCR Jbeta segments was used. The CDR3 region of rearranged TCR beta genes was amplified from genomic DNA by a multiplex PCR assay. Amplified TCR beta libraries were sequenced as 87-base-pair reads on the Illumina HiSeq System. For the original study's pipeline: In a later analysis, 77 million or so unique TCR beta chains were counted across the approximately 670 repertoires, and approximately 9.9 million of these chains were shared by at least two donors. To remove PCR and sequencing errors, raw reads were error-corrected and collapsed into unique sequences using a nearest-neighbor algorithm that merged closely related sequences. To assign V, D and J gene segments, CDR3 sequences were aligned to IMGT reference sequences. For a sequence to be retained, a match of at least six nucleotides was required to both a V gene segment and a J gene segment. A rearrangement counted as productive if the CDR3 had no stop codons and remained in frame with V and J, and every other rearrangement counted as non-productive. CDR3 was defined by IMGT convention, running from the second conserved V-encoded cysteine to the conserved J-encoded phenylalanine. Sequences without an unambiguous match to a single V gene segment were excluded from the earlier analysis of 587 of the donors. In an earlier analysis of approximately 590 of the donors, V segments were called functional above 56.7% productive rearrangements and were called segregating when the between-donor standard deviation exceeded 5%. A statistical classification framework was developed to diagnose cytomegalovirus status using the catalog of TCR beta chain sequences. In a later analysis, TCR nucleotide sequences were compared against IMGT/GENE-DB human TR gene sequences so that V and J genes could be assigned. A later analysis assigned CDR3 sequences and most-parsimonious VDJ recombination scenarios with the TCRdist pipeline. In a later analysis, each TCR beta chain was defined by its CDR3 amino acid sequence together with its V-gene family, and reads lacking a unique V-gene family were excluded. As a way to deal with suspected cross-contamination and a sequencing artifact, a later analysis dropped over 550 nucleotide sequences that were highly shared and had low generation probability. In a later analysis, a clonal expansion index for each public chain was calculated from normalized within-repertoire ranks of inferred template counts. Generation probabilities in a later analysis came from a VDJ recombination model fitted to out-of-frame rearrangements, and those results were checked against IGoR. Hypergeometric tests were used in a later analysis to score TCR-TCR, TCR-HLA and TCR-CMV co-occurrence, with a repertoire-size bias correction applied to the TCR pairs. To estimate false discovery rates, a later analysis permuted the HLA or CMV assignments 20 times. In a later analysis, co-occurring TCRs were grouped with DBSCAN, and TCRdist sequence similarity was added when clustering was performed within HLA-allele-positive subsets. Repertoires with fewer than 30,000 or more than 120,000 public chains, plus five repertoires with anomalous nucleotide sharing, were excluded from co-occurrence clustering. TCRdb re-hosts the immuneACCESS table, in-frame sequences only. Its copies lack some clones; in the studies checked, an unresolved V gene accounts for under half of them, and the cause for the rest is not known. V, J and clone size were drawn from that table, and D and trimming were deduced from the DNA. The sample table lists 150,000 to 200,000 clones, around 75% of them with a count of one. The top ten hold about 5.6% of the sample.

The origin of this receptor is a woman under 40 in good health and CMV-seropositive. Sequencing input: PBMCs. Here the chain combines TRBV19 and TRBJ2-3; the D gene lacks a confident call. CDR3 protein: CASSITGTDTQYF. The DNA reads TGTGCCAGTAGTATTACGGGCACAGATACGCAGTATTTT.